These 19 T cell receptor beta chains came from one sample sequenced in a study of T cells in tuberculosis. The data were produced by immunoSEQ multiplex PCR, yet TCRdb's version contains in-frame clones alone and is incomplete. The sample comprises tens of thousands of clones, 95% to 97% of which are singletons, and roughly 6.2% rests with the top ten. Sequencing used PBMCs. The receptors stem from a donor aged 5-35 years with latent tuberculosis or without tuberculosis infection.

This clone was found once. The V and J genes are TRBV5-1 and TRBJ1-1, with 9 bases lining up with TRBD1. CDR1 is SGHRS, CDR2 YFSETQ, per germline. Trimming removed 5 bases from V and 4 bases from J; junction bases left unmatched: 6. This CDR3 spans 14 amino acids. In DNA, the CDR3 is TGCGCCAGCAGTTCGACAGGGGGAGGCACTGAAGCTTTCTTT. It translates to CASSSTGGGTEAFF.

The rearrangement links TRBV30 to TRBJ2-7, with D perhaps TRBD1 (6 bases). V lost 2 bases to trimming and J lost 2 bases, with 10 bases between them. Germline lookup yields CDR1 GTSNPN and CDR2 SVGIG (reference sequence). The CDR3 consists of 13 residues. Here the CDR3 reads CAWSPGQPYEQYF. The CDR3 DNA reads TGTGCCTGGAGTCCGGGACAACCCTACGAGCAGTACTTC.

The V and J genes are TRBV2 and TRBJ1-2; D gene uncertain. Per germline, CDR1 SNHLY and CDR2 FYNNEI. Trimming removed 4 bases at V and 4 bases at J, with 13 bases between. CDR3 length: 14 amino acids. The CDR3 loop is CASSAVEGFYGYTF. DNA for the CDR3: TGTGCCAGCAGTGCTGTAGAGGGCTTCTATGGCTACACCTTC.

V gene TRBV9 combines with J gene TRBJ2-1; D not resolved. This CDR3 contains 15 residues. CDR1 and CDR2 from the germline V gene are SGDLS and YYNGEE. The germline V and J ends were trimmed by 0 bases and 1 base, with 8 bases remaining between them. The CDR3 nucleotides are TGTGCCAGCAGCGTAGAAGCAAATTCCTACAATGAGCAGTTCTTC. It specifies CASSVEANSYNEQFF.

This clone is large in the sample. The chain couples TRBV27 to TRBJ2-2; 8 bases agree with TRBD1. V shed 6 bases, J shed 7 bases, and the junction held 7 bases outside the gene matches. The CDR3 contains 14 residues. Germline V gives CDR1 MNHEY, CDR2 SMNVEV (reference sequence). The chain's CDR3 is CASRDRAGSGELFF. Here the CDR3 DNA reads TGTGCCAGCAGGGACAGGGCTGGAAGCGGGGAGCTGTTTTTT.

On this clone itself: Relative to the germline gene, one junction end is altered; a read error may explain this. V is TRBV7-3 and J is TRBJ2-1, with 12 bases aligning to TRBD2. Germline lookup yields CDR1 SGHTA and CDR2 FQGTGA. CDR3 length equals 15 residues. CDR3 nucleotides: TGTGCCAGCAGCCTAACTAGCGGGGGGTCCAATGAGCAGTTCTTC. It yields the protein CASSLTSGGSNEQFF.

V usage is TRBV9 and J usage is TRBJ1-3; no clear D. The CDR3 extends over 16 amino acids. V lost 0 bases, J lost 0 bases, and 10 bases lay in between. Germline values: CDR1 SGDLS, CDR2 YYNGEE. The CDR3 DNA is TGTGCCAGCAGCGTAGATCCGGTAACCTCTGGAAACACCATATATTTT. Its protein is CASSVDPVTSGNTIYF. The full variable domain, with the rest looked up from reference TRBV9 and TRBJ1-3, is DSGVTQTPKHLITATGQRVTLRCSPRSGDLSVYWYQQSLDQGLQFLIQYYNGEERAKGNILERFSAQQFPDLHSELNLSSLELGDSALYFCASSVDPVTSGNTIYFGEGSWLTVV.

The chain links TRBV6-1 to TRBJ1-1; 9 nucleotides line up with TRBD1. The V gene's germline CDR1 is MNHNS and CDR2 SASEGT. V trimming: 5 bases; J trimming: 11 bases; junction bases outside the gene matches: 9. The CDR3 covers 13 residues. CDR3 nucleotides: TGTGCCAGCAGTCCGGGGACAGGGTCAAAGGCTTTCTTT. It translates to CASSPGTGSKAFF.

The CDR3 loop is CASSRKQGAIYGYTF. In DNA, the CDR3 is TGTGCCAGCAGTCGCAAACAGGGGGCAATCTATGGCTACACCTTC. This chain links TRBV28 with TRBJ1-2; TRBD1 matches 9 bases. CDR3 size: 15 residues. Germline CDR1 and CDR2: MDHEN and SYDVKM. J was trimmed by 4 bases and V by 5 bases; bases with no gene match: 8.

The rearrangement links TRBV30 to TRBJ2-3, with 10 nucleotides matching TRBD2. The germline V gene has CDR1 GTSNPN and CDR2 SVGIG (reference sequence). This CDR3 comprises 19 residues. V lost 0 bases to trimming and J lost 1 base; unmatched junction nucleotides: 13. This CDR3 is CAWSVGWSRLAGGTDTQYF. For the CDR3, the DNA is TGTGCCTGGAGTGTAGGCTGGTCTAGGCTAGCGGGAGGCACAGATACGCAGTATTTT.

The rearrangement uses TRBV6-5 and TRBJ2-2; the match to TRBD1 covers 7 bases. V shed 6 bases, J shed 1 base, and the junction held 2 bases outside the gene matches. The CDR3 spans 14 residues. Germline lookup yields CDR1 MNHEY and CDR2 SVGAGI. The CDR3 region is CASRGQMNTGELFF. The CDR3 coding sequence is TGTGCCAGCAGGGGACAGATGAACACCGGGGAGCTGTTTTTT.

This chain joins TRBV2 and TRBJ2-1; 9 nucleotides agree with TRBD1. Trimming took 10 bases from V and 6 from J; bases not matched to a gene: 7. The CDR3 contains 13 residues. Germline CDR1 and CDR2: SNHLY and FYNNEI. The CDR3 region has the DNA TGTGCCAAACAGGGGGCGAATAGCAATGAGCAGTTCTTC. It yields the protein CAKQGANSNEQFF.

V usage is TRBV5-4 and J usage is TRBJ2-3, with D tentatively TRBD2 (5 bases). The CDR3 length is 13 residues. Trimming left V 5 bases short and J 2 bases short, with 9 bases between. In germline, CDR1 is SGHNT, CDR2 YYREEE (reference sequence). CDR3 coding DNA: TGTGCCAGCAGGGCTAGCTTCACAGATACGCAGTATTTT. Translating it yields CASRASFTDTQYF.

The chain has TRBV28 and TRBJ1-5, with D perhaps matching TRBD1 (6 bases). With 7 bases removed from V and 4 bases from J, the gap between germline ends came to 11 bases. Germline V gene lookup returns CDR1 MDHEN and CDR2 SYDVKM. There are 13 residues in the CDR3. This CDR3 is CASTVRGNQPQHF. The CDR3 DNA sequence: TGTGCCAGCACCGTCAGGGGTAATCAGCCCCAGCATTTT.

V is TRBV9 and J is TRBJ2-3, with TRBD2 as a possible D gene (6 bases). The CDR3 extends over 13 amino acids. Trimming removed 7 bases from V and 2 bases from J, with 11 bases in between. In germline, CDR1 is SGDLS, CDR2 YYNGEE. The chain's CDR3 is CASSGLDTDTQYF. The CDR3 bases are TGTGCCAGCTCGGGACTTGACACAGATACGCAGTATTTT.

The genes are TRBV6-1 and TRBJ2-1, with 12 bases fitting TRBD2. Trimming cost V 5 bases and J 8 bases; bases outside gene matches: 7. Per germline, CDR1 MNHNS and CDR2 SASEGT. The CDR3 loop spans 15 amino acids. The CDR3 sequence is CASSSTSGSQDEQFF. The CDR3 DNA sequence: TGTGCCAGCAGTTCGACTAGCGGGAGTCAGGATGAGCAGTTCTTC.

This chain uses TRBV7-2 with TRBJ2-3; 9 bases map to TRBD2. With 7 bases clipped from V and 5 bases from J, the junction kept 7 bases outside the gene matches. This CDR3 comprises 14 residues. Germline V gene lookup returns CDR1 SGHTA and CDR2 FQGNSA. CDR3 loop: CASKTTSGEDTQYF. The CDR3 coding sequence is TGTGCCAGCAAAACGACTAGCGGCGAAGATACGCAGTATTTT. Supplemented by reference TRBV7-2 and TRBJ2-3, the full variable domain reads GAGVSQSPSNKVTEKGKDVELRCDPISGHTALYWYRQSLGQGLEFLIYFQGNSAPDKSGLPSDRFSAERTGGSVSTLTIQRTQQEDSAVYLCASKTTSGEDTQYFGPGTRLTVL.

This clone occurred once. This chain connects TRBV11-2 to TRBJ1-2, with TRBD1 as a possible D gene (6 bases). Trimming shortened V by 5 bases and J by 6 bases, and 16 bases separated the two germline ends. Germline V lookup: CDR1 SGHAT, CDR2 FQNNGV. CDR3 length: 14 residues. DNA for the CDR3: TGTGCCAGCAGCACAACCAGGGGACAAAATGGCTACACCTTC. Translation gives CASSTTRGQNGYTF.

The rearrangement uses TRBV13 and TRBJ2-3, with TRBD2 matching over 10 bases. Germline V gene sequence: CDR1 PRHDT, CDR2 FYEKMQ (reference sequence). The CDR3 runs to 15 residues. The J segment lost 4 bases and the V segment lost 0 bases, leaving 1 base of the junction unmatched. The CDR3 DNA reads as TGTGCCAGCAGCTTAGGACTAGCGGGACCAGATACGCAGTATTTT. This encodes CASSLGLAGPDTQYF.